Reported below is one T cell receptor beta chain. The data were taken from a study of cytotoxic CD8 clonotypes in ibrutinib-treated CLL. The table came from immunoSEQ multiplex PCR; TCRdb's copy has only in-frame clones and leaves some out. Counted here are fewer than 400,000 clones, roughly 71% occurring once; the ten biggest clones make up around 6.5%. Germline trimming cut 5 bases from V and 4 bases from J; bases unmatched to any gene: 4. Germline V gene sequence: CDR1 MNHEY, CDR2 SMNVEV (reference sequence). The CDR3 is 13 amino acids. The clonotype originates from a human donor with chronic lymphocytic leukemia. The input for sequencing was PBMCs, taken after 36 months of ibrutinib treatment. This chain joins TRBV27 and TRBJ1-1; 7 bases fit TRBD1. CDR3 bases: TGTGCCAGCAGTACCGACAGGGCCACTGAAGCTTTCTTT. Translating it yields CASSTDRATEAFF.